This T cell receptor (beta chain) was sequenced during a study of cytomegalovirus exposure and HLA in healthy donors. Here immunoSEQ multiplex PCR was the method, and the copy in TCRdb shows in-frame clones only, minus some. The sample includes roughly 50,000 clones, 93% of them seen just once. Trimming at V came to 6 bases and at J to 6 bases, leaving 6 bases not matched to a gene. Germline V gene sequence: CDR1 MNHEY, CDR2 SMNVEV (reference sequence). The CDR3 is 14 amino acids. Overall study findings and caveats: Across donors, most TCRs were seen rarely, yet some public ones were widespread.

In this sample, this clone turned up once. Its matching antigen is unknown. This receptor was obtained from a woman aged 18-35 years in good health and CMV-seropositive. Sequences were obtained from PBMCs. The chain has TRBV27 and TRBJ2-2; 8 bases align to TRBD1. The DNA for the CDR3 is TGTGCCAGCAGGTGGACAGGGACGGCCGGGGAGCTGTTTTTT. Translating gives CASRWTGTAGELFF.